A selection of T cell receptor beta chains follows, all from one sample in a study of T cell responses to AZD1222 COVID-19 vaccine. Measured with immunoSEQ multiplex PCR; TCRdb has only the in-frame clones, and not every one. The sample holds some 110,000 clones, about 90% seen once. The specimen comprised peripheral blood, sampled on day 0 of AZD1222 vaccination. The receptor set was obtained from an adult in good health. The CDR3 runs from the conserved cysteine through the conserved F or W. A D gene is named only where the DNA matches it firmly. Size tells how often a clone was seen (once, few, many) or the class of an expanded clone, and some rows leave it out.

j_gene: TRBJ1-4
abundance: once
d_gene: -
v_gene: TRBV5-4
CDR3nt: TGTGCCAGCAGCTTGTACGGTTGGAATAATGAAAAACTGTTTTTT
CDR3aa: CASSLYGWNNEKLFF

j_gene: TRBJ2-4
abundance: -
d_gene: TRBD2
v_gene: TRBV6-1
CDR3nt: TGTGCCAGCAGTGAGGGGGGACTAGCGGGATTCAAAAACATTCAGTACTTC
CDR3aa: CASSEGGLAGFKNIQYF

j_gene: TRBJ2-5
abundance: -
d_gene: TRBD2
v_gene: TRBV7-2
CDR3nt: TGTGCCAGCAGCCGTACCCCCCGGACTAGCCGGGAGACCCAGTACTTC
CDR3aa: CASSRTPRTSRETQYF

j_gene: TRBJ2-2
abundance: -
d_gene: TRBD2
v_gene: TRBV7-8
CDR3nt: TGTGCCAGCAGCTTTAGCGGGAGATCCACCGGGGAGCTGTTTTTT
CDR3aa: CASSFSGRSTGELFF

j_gene: TRBJ1-1
abundance: -
d_gene: TRBD1
v_gene: TRBV14
CDR3nt: TGTGCCAGCAGCCAAGTGGGACAGGGGGCCGGGAAGAACACTGAAGCTTTCTTT
CDR3aa: CASSQVGQGAGKNTEAFF

j_gene: TRBJ2-7
abundance: -
d_gene: -
v_gene: TRBV2
CDR3nt: TGTGCCAGCAGGGGATGGACCGTTTCCTACGAGCAGTACTTC
CDR3aa: CASRGWTVSYEQYF

j_gene: TRBJ2-7
abundance: -
d_gene: -
v_gene: TRBV7-8
CDR3nt: TGTGCCAGCAGCTTAGGACGGCTACAGGAGCAGTACTTC
CDR3aa: CASSLGRLQEQYF

j_gene: TRBJ2-7
abundance: -
d_gene: TRBD1
v_gene: TRBV23-1
CDR3nt: TGCGCCAGCATAGTTTGTAGGACAGGTCCCTACGAGCAGTACTTC
CDR3aa: CASIVCRTGPYEQYF

j_gene: TRBJ1-1
abundance: -
d_gene: -
v_gene: TRBV12-5
CDR3nt: TGTGCTAGTGGTTTGGTACAGAGGGCCCAACTATACACTGAAGCTTTCTTT
CDR3aa: CASGLVQRAQLYTEAFF

j_gene: TRBJ1-2
abundance: -
d_gene: -
v_gene: TRBV4-3
CDR3nt: TGCGCCAGCAGCCAAGCGACGGGAGGAGTGAGGGGCTACACCTTC
CDR3aa: CASSQATGGVRGYTF

j_gene: TRBJ1-5
abundance: -
d_gene: -
v_gene: TRBV10-3
CDR3nt: TGTGCCATCAGTGTAGGAGTAAATAGCAATCAGCCCCAGCATTTT
CDR3aa: CAISVGVNSNQPQHF

j_gene: TRBJ1-1
abundance: -
d_gene: -
v_gene: TRBV12-3/TRBV12-4
CDR3nt: TGTGCCAGCACCGTAACAGCTAACACTGAAGCTTTCTTT
CDR3aa: CASTVTANTEAFF

j_gene: TRBJ1-2
abundance: -
d_gene: -
v_gene: TRBV9
CDR3nt: TGTGCCAGCAGGGATGGGGGTGGCTACACCTTC
CDR3aa: CASRDGGGYTF

j_gene: TRBJ1-4
abundance: once
d_gene: -
v_gene: TRBV21-1
CDR3nt: TGTGCCAGCAGCAAGGATGGGACAGTGCCGGGGAAGGTGTTTTTT
CDR3aa: CASSKDGTVPGKVFF

j_gene: TRBJ2-5
abundance: -
d_gene: -
v_gene: TRBV6-6
CDR3nt: TGTGCCAGCGCGGGAAGGGTGGGAGAGACCCAGTACTTC
CDR3aa: CASAGRVGETQYF

j_gene: TRBJ1-2
abundance: -
d_gene: -
v_gene: TRBV7-8
CDR3nt: TGTGCCAGCAGCTTACAATTGGGAAGCGGGCGTGGCTACACCTTC
CDR3aa: CASSLQLGSGRGYTF

j_gene: TRBJ1-2
abundance: -
d_gene: -
v_gene: TRBV28
CDR3nt: TGTGCCAGCAGTCAAACAGACTATGGCTACACCTTC
CDR3aa: CASSQTDYGYTF

j_gene: TRBJ2-3
abundance: -
d_gene: -
v_gene: TRBV24-1
CDR3nt: TGTGCCACCAGTGATTTGGGAAGGGGCTGGGGGGATACGCAGTATTTT
CDR3aa: CATSDLGRGWGDTQYF

j_gene: TRBJ2-1
abundance: -
d_gene: TRBD1
v_gene: TRBV7-3
CDR3nt: TGTGCCAGCAGCGAAACAGGGGGCGCCTACAATGAGCAGTTCTTC
CDR3aa: CASSETGGAYNEQFF

j_gene: TRBJ1-2
abundance: -
d_gene: -
v_gene: TRBV7-2
CDR3nt: TGTGCCAGCAGCTTAGCCTCGGAAGGGAGCTACACCTTC
CDR3aa: CASSLASEGSYTF

j_gene: TRBJ2-7
abundance: -
d_gene: -
v_gene: TRBV6-5
CDR3nt: TGTGCCAGCAGTTACTCGTTGGGCGAGCAGTACTTC
CDR3aa: CASSYSLGEQYF

j_gene: TRBJ1-1
abundance: -
d_gene: -
v_gene: TRBV19
CDR3nt: TGTGCCAGTAGACGAACAGGGTTTCGCACTGAAGCTTTCTTT
CDR3aa: CASRRTGFRTEAFF

j_gene: TRBJ2-3
abundance: -
d_gene: -
v_gene: TRBV3-1/TRBV3-2
CDR3nt: TGTGCCAGCAGCCAAGAAAGGGTCCAGACGCAGTATTTT
CDR3aa: CASSQERVQTQYF

j_gene: TRBJ1-5
abundance: -
d_gene: -
v_gene: TRBV4-2
CDR3nt: TGTGCCAGCAGCCAAGGGTGGGGGGCGGTTAGCAATCAGCCCCAGCATTTT
CDR3aa: CASSQGWGAVSNQPQHF

j_gene: TRBJ2-3
abundance: -
d_gene: TRBD2
v_gene: TRBV2
CDR3nt: TGTGCCAGCAGCTGGACTAGCGGGGGGACCGGACTCAGCACAGATACGCAGTATTTT
CDR3aa: CASSWTSGGTGLSTDTQYF

j_gene: TRBJ1-6
abundance: -
d_gene: -
v_gene: TRBV5-1
CDR3nt: TGCGCCAGCAGCTTCACAGGCGCCTCCTATAATTCACCCCTCCACTTT
CDR3aa: CASSFTGASYNSPLHF

j_gene: TRBJ2-3
abundance: -
d_gene: TRBD2
v_gene: TRBV27
CDR3nt: TGTGCCAGCAGATGGACGGGGGGGAATACGCAGTATTTT
CDR3aa: CASRWTGGNTQYF

j_gene: TRBJ2-5
abundance: -
d_gene: -
v_gene: TRBV28
CDR3nt: TGTGCCAGCAGTTTATCCCCCTATGTTACCAACCAAGAGACCCAGTACTTC
CDR3aa: CASSLSPYVTNQETQYF

j_gene: TRBJ2-2
abundance: -
d_gene: -
v_gene: TRBV19
CDR3nt: TGTGCCAGTAGTATTATGGGATCTCTTAACGCCGGGGAGCTGTTTTTT
CDR3aa: CASSIMGSLNAGELFF

j_gene: TRBJ1-3
abundance: -
d_gene: -
v_gene: TRBV7-2
CDR3nt: TGTGCCAGCAGCGGGGGTAACTCTGGAAACACCATATATTTT
CDR3aa: CASSGGNSGNTIYF

j_gene: TRBJ1-1
abundance: -
d_gene: -
v_gene: TRBV6-6
CDR3nt: TGTGCCAGCAGTTACTCGACAGCGAACACTGAAGCTTTCTTT
CDR3aa: CASSYSTANTEAFF

j_gene: TRBJ2-2
abundance: -
d_gene: -
v_gene: TRBV28
CDR3nt: TGTGCCAGCAGTTTAGGGGGCCTCACCGGGGAGCTGTTTTTT
CDR3aa: CASSLGGLTGELFF

j_gene: TRBJ2-4
abundance: -
d_gene: TRBD2
v_gene: TRBV11-2
CDR3nt: TGTGCCAGCAGCCAGGGACTAGCGGGAGAGGCCGCCAAAAACATTCAGTACTTC
CDR3aa: CASSQGLAGEAAKNIQYF

j_gene: TRBJ2-7
abundance: -
d_gene: -
v_gene: TRBV21-1
CDR3nt: TGTGCCAGCGGGAGGCCCGAGCAGTACTTC
CDR3aa: CASGRPEQYF

j_gene: TRBJ2-5
abundance: -
d_gene: -
v_gene: TRBV2
CDR3nt: TGTGCCAGCAGCCCTGATACGGGGGAGACCCAGTACTTC
CDR3aa: CASSPDTGETQYF

j_gene: TRBJ1-1
abundance: few
d_gene: -
v_gene: TRBV11-2
CDR3nt: TGTGCCAGCAACGGATGGGGAAAAAGAGAAGCTTTCTTT
CDR3aa: CASNGWGKREAFF

j_gene: TRBJ1-1
abundance: -
d_gene: -
v_gene: TRBV7-2
CDR3nt: TGTGCCAGCAGCCTACATCAGGGGAATGAAGCTTTCTTT
CDR3aa: CASSLHQGNEAFF

j_gene: TRBJ2-7
abundance: -
d_gene: -
v_gene: TRBV6-5
CDR3nt: TGTGCCAGCAGTCGGGACGGCTACGAGCAGTACTTC
CDR3aa: CASSRDGYEQYF

j_gene: TRBJ2-1
abundance: -
d_gene: -
v_gene: TRBV6-5
CDR3nt: TGTGCCAGCTCCCATGGGGGTTACAATGAGCAGTTCTTC
CDR3aa: CASSHGGYNEQFF

j_gene: TRBJ2-7
abundance: -
d_gene: -
v_gene: TRBV15
CDR3nt: TGTGCCACCAGCAGAGATAGTTTGGGAGAGCAGTACTTC
CDR3aa: CATSRDSLGEQYF

j_gene: TRBJ2-7
abundance: -
d_gene: -
v_gene: TRBV21-1
CDR3nt: TGTGCCAGCAGCAAAGCAGCCGGAAGTACCTACGAGCAGTACTTC
CDR3aa: CASSKAAGSTYEQYF

j_gene: TRBJ2-5
abundance: -
d_gene: TRBD2
v_gene: TRBV7-2
CDR3nt: TGTGCCAGCAGCTCAAGGACTAGCGGGGGGGCCCGGGAGACCCAGTACTTC
CDR3aa: CASSSRTSGGARETQYF

j_gene: TRBJ1-5
abundance: -
d_gene: -
v_gene: TRBV6-1
CDR3nt: TGTGCCAGCAGTGAAGCAGGGGGTCTGCATTTT
CDR3aa: CASSEAGGLHF

j_gene: TRBJ1-1
abundance: -
d_gene: -
v_gene: TRBV4-3
CDR3nt: TGCGCCAGCAGCAGGGGACACACTAACACTGAAGCTTTCTTT
CDR3aa: CASSRGHTNTEAFF